This TCR beta chain came from a study of CD8+CD57+ T cells in acquired aplastic anemia. Note on this clonotype: Its antigen is not identified.

Germline values: CDR1 SGHTA, CDR2 FQGNSA. This CDR3 has 13 amino acids. The ends lost 5 bases at V and 5 bases at J; junction bases unmatched: 2. TCR beta VDJ and CDR3 were profiled, and genomic DNA was the template. Each CDR3 protein is one row after TCRdb ran MiXCR on the reads. The sample contains 150,000 or so distinct CDR3 sequences, about 60% of which appear only once. Study-wide points: Patients and controls had in common approximately 29 CD8+ CDR3 sequences.

V usage is TRBV7-2 and J usage is TRBJ1-4; 7 bases align to TRBD1. The sequenced sample consisted of sorted CD4+, CD8+, or CD8+CD57+ T cells (not recorded which) from PBMCs. The receptor was isolated from a human donor in good health. The CDR3 is CASSPGQNEKLFF. In DNA form, the CDR3 reads TGTGCCAGCAGCCCGGGACAGAATGAAAAACTGTTTTTT.